This T cell receptor (beta chain) was observed in a study of shared clonotypes between healthy human individuals. General study results and limits: Rarefaction showed that sequencing of sorted subsets was incomplete (despite large depth). Among donors, the sharing of clonotypes was expected to be influenced by sequencing depth.

The CDR3 length is 17 residues. Germline lookup yields CDR1 SGHVS and CDR2 FQNEAQ. V was pared by 3 bases and J by 9 bases, with 24 bases between. A note on this clone: Antigen: not known.

Assay: immunoSEQ multiplex PCR; the TCRdb copy retains only in-frame clones and omits some. The table lists about 770,000 clones, roughly 72% of them singletons, with more than 1.5% in the top ten. The chain recombines TRBV7-8 with TRBJ1-5; a weak D match, TRBD1 (5 bases). Material: memory CD4+ T cells sorted from blood. The subset denotes: CD45RA-negative fraction. This sequence was found in a woman in her thirties in good health. The CDR3: CASSLKRGVLDAGPQHF. CDR3 nucleotides: TGTGCCAGCAGCTTGAAACGGGGGGTCCTTGATGCTGGGCCCCAGCATTTT.